The entry that follows covers one T cell receptor (beta chain) sequence. Its specificity is unknown. The data were taken from a study of graft-versus-host responses after intestinal transplantation. About the study: Multivisceral, liver-intestinal, or isolated intestinal transplants were received by the recipients.

Study results and caveats: Peak circulating GvH clone levels tracked with early post-transplant HvG declines. Within allografts, high graft-versus-host to host-versus-graft clonal ratios were seen among patients with graft-donor T cell macrochimerism.

TCRdb keeps only in-frame clones here, not all; method: immunoSEQ multiplex PCR. The repertoire holds about 120,000 clones, with around 96% as singletons. Between the trimmed V and J ends, which lost 10 bases and 0 bases, there was a span of 13 bases. The CDR3 loop spans 14 amino acids. Germline CDR1 reads MDHEN; CDR2 reads SYDVKM. This TCR came from a human donor who received an intestinal transplant. The specimen comprised unstimulated CD8+ T cells sorted from spleen or lymph node cells, sampled before intestinal transplant. V and J are TRBV28 and TRBJ1-3, with D possibly TRBD1 on 6 matching bases. CDR3 amino acids: CATFTGISGNTIYF. The CDR3 DNA is TGTGCCACCTTCACAGGGATCTCTGGAAACACCATATATTTT. Full variable domain (remainder filled in from reference TRBV28 and TRBJ1-3): DVKVTQSSRYLVKRTGEKVFLECVQDMDHENMFWYRQDPGLGLRLIYFSYDVKMKEKGDIPEGYSVSREKKERFSLILESASTNQTSMYLCATFTGISGNTIYFGEGSWLTVV.